What follows are 5 T cell receptor beta chains derived from one specimen sequenced in a study of blood T cell repertoires in COVID-19. The table came from immunoSEQ multiplex PCR; TCRdb's copy has only in-frame clones and leaves some out. The data show 230,000 or so clones, 90% seen once. Sequenced input: peripheral blood. All receptors derive from a woman aged 55-70 years with COVID-19, enrolled during active disease.

The chain uses TRBV11-2 and TRBJ2-1; 8 positions match TRBD1. Unmatched junction bases numbered 8, after V lost 6 bases and J lost 1 base. Germline loops: CDR1 SGHAT, CDR2 FQNNGV. This CDR3 has 16 amino acids. The DNA of the CDR3 is TGTGCCAGCAGGCACTACCGGGACAGGTCCTACAATGAGCAGTTCTTC. Translated, it gives CASRHYRDRSYNEQFF.

The chain uses TRBV21-1 and TRBJ1-5. TRBV21-1 is a documented pseudogene. The CDR3 totals 13 residues. The chain's CDR3 is CAVGLLSNQPQHF. The CDR3 nucleotides read TGTGCCGTCGGACTGTTAAGCAATCAGCCCCAGCATTTT.

The CDR3 nucleotides are TGTGCCAGCCAGGCTAGCGTCGAAGACATTCAGTACTTC. Translating it yields CASQASVEDIQYF. The chain uses TRBV2 and TRBJ2-4; the D gene is possibly TRBD2 (6 bases). The germline V and J ends were trimmed by 8 bases and 8 bases, with 16 bases remaining between them. The CDR3 sequence is 13 residues long. In germline, CDR1 is SNHLY, CDR2 FYNNEI.

The chain employs TRBV2 and TRBJ2-5; D is possibly TRBD1 (6 bases). Trimming stripped 4 bases from V and 1 base from J, with 10 bases between. CDR1 is SNHLY and CDR2 is FYNNEI in the germline V gene. This CDR3 has 14 residues. Here the CDR3 DNA reads TGTGCCAGCAGTGTACACAGGGTCCAAGAGACCCAGTACTTC. This encodes CASSVHRVQETQYF.

The chain carries TRBV9 and TRBJ2-1; D is perhaps TRBD1 (6 bases). In germline, CDR1 is SGDLS, CDR2 YYNGEE. Trimming left V 2 bases short and J 0 bases short, with 12 bases between. This CDR3 spans 16 amino acids. The CDR3 DNA reads TGTGCCAGCAGCGTCGGACAGCGAAGCTCCTACAATGAGCAGTTCTTC. It translates to CASSVGQRSSYNEQFF.